This record looks at one TCR beta chain sequence and its context. As handled by the study authors: It was from reference gene primer amplification that nucleated cell counts were estimated. The repertoire was sequenced with immunoSEQ multiplex PCR; TCRdb's copy has only in-frame clones and lacks some. D and trimming were read from the DNA, whereas the V and J calls and clone size are those reported in that table. The sample shows fewer than 150,000 clones, less than 80% of them seen only once. The source of the sample is a study of blood T cell repertoires in COVID-19. About the study: Sites in the United States, Italy and Spain provided acute and convalescent COVID-19 samples. Nucleic acid was either cDNA or gDNA, and it came from T cells, B-cell-depleted T cells, or PBMCs.

The CDR3 is 13 residues long. Trimming at V came to 3 bases and at J to 8 bases, leaving 4 bases not matched to a gene. Germline lookup yields CDR1 SGDLS and CDR2 YYNGEE. This chain uses TRBV9 with TRBJ2-1; 8 positions match TRBD1. The source of this sequence is a man aged 45 to 65 with acute or convalescent COVID-19. What was sequenced was peripheral blood. CDR3 nucleotide sequence: TGTGCCAGCAGCGATGGACAGGGATATGAGCAGTTCTTC. It specifies CASSDGQGYEQFF.